What follows are 20 T cell receptor beta chains derived from one specimen sequenced in a study of T cell responses to AZD1222 COVID-19 vaccine. The table came from immunoSEQ multiplex PCR; TCRdb's copy has only in-frame clones and leaves some out. This sample carries under 150,000 clones, roughly 87% of them seen once, and the ten largest clones take approximately 6%. The specimen comprised peripheral blood, sampled 28 days after the second AZD1222 dose. These receptor sequences come from an adult who received the AZD1222 COVID-19 vaccine.

This chain uses TRBV2 with TRBJ2-5; D not certain. Germline CDR1 is SNHLY and CDR2 is FYNNEI. Between the trimmed V and J ends, which lost 4 bases and 3 bases, there was a span of 9 bases. This CDR3 is 13 amino acids long. The CDR3: CASSGNIEETQYF. The CDR3 nucleotides read TGTGCCAGCAGTGGTAACATAGAAGAGACCCAGTACTTC. Drawing the rest from reference TRBV2 and TRBJ2-5, the complete variable domain is EPEVTQTPSHQVTQMGQEVILRCVPISNHLYFYWYRQILGQKVEFLVSFYNNEISEKSEIFDDQFSVERPDGSNFTLKIRSTKLEDSAMYFCASSGNIEETQYFGPGTRLLVL.

The genes are TRBV27 and TRBJ2-7; tentative D call: TRBD1 (6 bases). The V gene lost 8 bases and the J gene lost 2 bases, with 19 bases spanning the gap. The CDR3 has 15 amino acids. Germline lookup yields CDR1 MNHEY and CDR2 SMNVEV (reference sequence). The CDR3 spells CASGVAGDSTYEQYF. The CDR3 DNA reads as TGTGCCAGCGGGGTGGCAGGGGATTCTACCTACGAGCAGTACTTC.

As DNA, the CDR3 is TGTGCCAGCAGTTACTCGAGCGCCCTGAATTCACCCCTCCACTTT. Encoded protein: CASSYSSALNSPLHF. The chain links TRBV6-5 to TRBJ1-6; no clear D gene. CDR1 MNHEY and CDR2 SVGAGI come from the germline V gene. V was trimmed by 0 bases and J by 7 bases, leaving 10 bases between them. The CDR3 has 15 residues.

The chain joins TRBV14 to TRBJ1-4; TRBD1 is a possible D gene (6 bases). Germline V gives CDR1 SGHDN, CDR2 FVKESK. CDR3 length: 14 residues. Trimming shortened V by 4 bases and J by 7 bases, and 13 bases separated the two germline ends. The CDR3 region has the DNA TGTGCCAGCAGCCGCGTACAGGGAGGTGAAAAACTGTTTTTT. Residues: CASSRVQGGEKLFF.

The chain uses TRBV9 and TRBJ1-4; D not resolved. Per the germline V gene, CDR1 is SGDLS and CDR2 is YYNGEE. CDR3 length: 15 amino acids. Trimming cost V 0 bases and J 8 bases, with 14 bases left between them. The CDR3 DNA reads TGTGCCAGCAGCGTAGCTGTGGGATTAGAAGAAAAACTGTTTTTT. Its translation: CASSVAVGLEEKLFF.

V gene TRBV5-4 combines with J gene TRBJ2-3; TRBD2 is a possible D gene (6 bases). Trimming shortened V by 3 bases and J by 2 bases, and 16 bases separated the two germline ends. CDR3 size: 16 residues. Germline-derived CDR1 and CDR2 are SGHNT and YYREEE (reference sequence). The CDR3 sequence is CASSSFGRGSTDTQYF. CDR3 bases: TGTGCCAGCAGCTCCTTCGGACGGGGGTCCACAGATACGCAGTATTTT.

The V and J genes are TRBV11-2 and TRBJ2-3; maybe TRBD1 (6 bases). V was trimmed by 5 bases and J by 3 bases, leaving 15 bases between them. The CDR3 covers 15 residues. Looked up from germline, CDR1 is SGHAT and CDR2 is FQNNGV. CDR3 in amino acids: CASSRLGASTDTQYF. Here the CDR3 DNA reads TGTGCCAGCAGCCGTCTGGGGGCGAGTACAGATACGCAGTATTTT.

For the CDR3, the DNA is TGTGCCAGCAGAGTGACAGGAAACACTGAAGCTTTCTTT. Protein product: CASRVTGNTEAFF. The chain is built from TRBV6-5 and TRBJ1-1; a weak D match, TRBD1 (6 bases). The CDR3 totals 13 residues. Per germline, CDR1 MNHEY and CDR2 SVGAGI. V lost 6 bases, J lost 2 bases, and 10 bases lay in between.

The V call is TRBV6-5, the J call TRBJ2-2; D gene unclear. Per the germline V gene, CDR1 is MNHEY and CDR2 is SVGAGI. The CDR3 has 14 residues. Between the trimmed V and J ends, which lost 8 bases and 1 base, there was a span of 11 bases. This CDR3 reads CASGSSRNTGELFF. The DNA of the CDR3 is TGTGCCAGCGGCTCGAGTCGGAACACCGGGGAGCTGTTTTTT.

This clone was detected only once. J is TRBJ1-2 and V is TRBV3-1 (or the pseudogene TRBV3-2); D possibly corresponds to TRBD1 (5 bases). V was trimmed by 0 bases and J by 4 bases, leaving 12 bases between them. This CDR3 is 15 amino acids long. Germline values: CDR1 LGHDT, CDR2 YNNKEL (reference sequence). The CDR3 DNA is TGTGCCAGCAGCCAAGATCTTACTGGGGGCTATGGCTACACCTTC. Its protein product is CASSQDLTGGYGYTF.

The rearrangement joins TRBV6-5 to TRBJ2-7; TRBD1 matches at 8 bases. V trimming: 6 bases; J trimming: 2 bases; junction bases outside the gene matches: 9. CDR1 and CDR2 (germline): MNHEY, SVGAGI. This CDR3 has 15 residues. CDR3 nucleotide sequence: TGTGCCAGCAGGTCCGGGACAGGTCCTACCTACGAGCAGTACTTC. This translates into CASRSGTGPTYEQYF.

This clone was seen just once. The chain employs TRBV4-2 and TRBJ1-4; D is possibly TRBD1 (5 bases). Germline V gives CDR1 LGHNA, CDR2 YNFKEQ. This CDR3 region has 18 residues. V was pared by 4 bases and J by 0 bases, with 18 bases between. CDR3 coding DNA: TGTGCCAGCAGCCCTACTTCGACAGTTGGGGCAACTAATGAAAAACTGTTTTTT. This encodes CASSPTSTVGATNEKLFF.

This sequence joins TRBV30 and TRBJ1-1; unclear D gene. Trimming cost V 2 bases and J 5 bases, with 9 bases left between them. Germline V gene data show CDR1 as GTSNPN and CDR2 as SVGIG (reference sequence). The CDR3 covers 12 residues. The CDR3 DNA reads as TGTGCCTGGAGTTCTCGGAGGACTGAAGCTTTCTTT. Translated, it gives CAWSSRRTEAFF.

The V call is TRBV7-2, the J call TRBJ1-1; D perhaps matches TRBD1 (5 bases). The CDR3 loop spans 15 amino acids. In germline, CDR1 is SGHTA, CDR2 FQGNSA. V was clipped by 2 bases and J by 6 bases, with 16 bases between them. The chain's CDR3 is CASSLMVGEVAEAFF. The CDR3 region has the DNA TGTGCCAGCAGCTTAATGGTGGGGGAAGTAGCTGAAGCTTTCTTT. The entire variable domain, with the rest obtained from reference TRBV7-2 and TRBJ1-1, is as follows: GAGVSQSPSNKVTEKGKDVELRCDPISGHTALYWYRQSLGQGLEFLIYFQGNSAPDKSGLPSDRFSAERTGGSVSTLTIQRTQQEDSAVYLCASSLMVGEVAEAFFGQGTRLTVV.

The chain joins TRBV18 to TRBJ1-2, with D unresolved. Per germline, CDR1 KGHSH and CDR2 LQKENI. V was trimmed by 2 bases and J by 3 bases, leaving 4 bases between them. The CDR3 contains 12 residues. CDR3 sequence: CASSPGDYGYTF. CDR3 in DNA: TGTGCCAGCTCACCAGGGGACTATGGCTACACCTTC.

The chain couples TRBV5-1 to TRBJ2-7; 7 bases match TRBD2. This CDR3 is built from 17 residues. Germline lookup yields CDR1 SGHRS and CDR2 YFSETQ. The V gene end was trimmed by 0 bases and the J gene end by 0 bases; junction bases not matched to a gene: 9. CDR3 region: CASSLASGTTSSYEQYF. The CDR3 region has the DNA TGCGCCAGCAGCTTGGCCAGCGGGACGACAAGCTCCTACGAGCAGTACTTC. The whole variable domain, filled in from reference TRBV5-1 and TRBJ2-7, reads KAGVTQTPRYLIKTRGQQVTLSCSPISGHRSVSWYQQTPGQGLQFLFEYFSETQRNKGNFPGRFSGRQFSNSRSEMNVSTLELGDSALYLCASSLASGTTSSYEQYFGPGTRLTVT.

The gene calls are TRBV29-1 and TRBJ2-3, with D perhaps matching TRBD2 (6 bases). Looked up from germline, CDR1 is SQVTM and CDR2 is ANQGSEA. The CDR3 is 18 residues long. V lost 2 bases and J lost 1, with 22 bases in between. The CDR3 reads CSVEMGGTLFLGTDTQYF. Here the CDR3 DNA reads TGCAGCGTTGAAATGGGAGGTACCCTATTTTTAGGCACAGATACGCAGTATTTT.

This clone came up once. The chain recombines TRBV27 with TRBJ2-7; D is undetermined. The V gene's germline CDR1 is MNHEY and CDR2 SMNVEV (reference sequence). With 5 bases removed from V and 7 bases from J, the gap between germline ends came to 24 bases. The CDR3 has 16 amino acids. In nucleotides, the CDR3 is TGTGCCAGCAGTCCGCTTAAGGGCCCTACGGTCTGGGAGCAGTACTTC. Encoded protein: CASSPLKGPTVWEQYF.

The chain carries TRBV7-9 and TRBJ2-7; D not certain. The CDR3 length is 13 residues. The V end lost 1 base, the J end lost 2 bases, and 6 bases lay between the germline ends. Per the germline V gene, CDR1 is SEHNR and CDR2 is FQNEAQ (reference sequence). This CDR3 reads CASSLGGPYEQYF. CDR3 nucleotides: TGTGCCAGCAGCTTAGGCGGACCCTACGAGCAGTACTTC.

CDR3 residues: CASTPGPVVETQYF. The CDR3 coding sequence is TGTGCCAGCACCCCAGGGCCCGTCGTGGAGACCCAGTACTTC. The rearrangement joins TRBV6-5 to TRBJ2-5; possibly TRBD1 for D (5 bases). Trimming pared 7 bases from V and 5 bases from J, leaving 17 bases between. Germline CDR1 MNHEY, CDR2 SVGAGI. The CDR3 runs 14 residues.